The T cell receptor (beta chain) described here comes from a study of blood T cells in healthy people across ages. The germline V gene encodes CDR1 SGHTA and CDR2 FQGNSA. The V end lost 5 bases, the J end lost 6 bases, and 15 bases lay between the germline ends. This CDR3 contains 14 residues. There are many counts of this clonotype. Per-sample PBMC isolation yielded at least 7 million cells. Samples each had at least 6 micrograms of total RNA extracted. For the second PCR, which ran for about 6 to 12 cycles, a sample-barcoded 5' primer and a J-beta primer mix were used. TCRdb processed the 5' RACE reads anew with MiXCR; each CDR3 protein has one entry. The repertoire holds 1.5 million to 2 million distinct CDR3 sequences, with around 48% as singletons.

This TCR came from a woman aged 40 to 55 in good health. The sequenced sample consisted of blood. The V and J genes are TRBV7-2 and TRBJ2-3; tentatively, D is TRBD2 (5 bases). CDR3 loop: CASSHDSGGDTQYF. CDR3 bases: TGTGCCAGCAGCCACGATTCTGGCGGGGATACGCAGTATTTT.